This paragraph reports one T cell receptor beta chain. As handled by the study authors: It was from reference gene primer amplification that nucleated cell counts were estimated. This table comes from immunoSEQ multiplex PCR, and its TCRdb copy is limited to in-frame clones, with some not included. That table supplies the V and J calls and clone size; D and trimming were determined from the DNA. The sample yields fewer than 300,000 clones, about 89% seen once. V was pared by 7 bases and J by 4 bases, with 16 bases between. The CDR3 runs 14 residues. Germline V gene lookup returns CDR1 SNHLY and CDR2 FYNNEI. This sample was taken from a study of blood T cell repertoires in COVID-19. At the level of the study: Spain, Italy and the United States supplied samples that represented acute and convalescent COVID-19. T cells, B-cell-depleted T cells, or PBMCs provided the cDNA or gDNA that served as material.

Sequenced: peripheral blood. The receptor comes from a man in his forties who had recovered from COVID-19. V and J are TRBV2 and TRBJ1-2; weak D call: TRBD1 (5 bases). The CDR3 reads CASKPGQGSYGYTF. The CDR3 DNA is TGTGCCAGCAAGCCCGGTCAGGGAAGCTATGGCTACACCTTC.